The 21 T cell receptor beta chains given below trace back to one sample, sequenced in a study of T cells in Graves' hyperthyroidism and ophthalmopathy. Amplification of TCR beta CDR3 regions used RNA as the template. An initial round of RT-PCR targeting the TCR CDR3 relied on the HTBI primer set. TCRdb redid the calling of the multiplex PCR reads with MiXCR, one entry per CDR3 protein. The data contain a few hundred thousand distinct CDR3 sequences, more than 11% of them singletons. The sequenced sample consisted of blood. These receptors all stem from a woman aged 25 to 45 with Graves' hyperthyroidism that later progressed to Graves' ophthalmopathy.

As concerns this clonotype: A read error may explain this, as a much larger clone is one base away. The chain has TRBV20-1 and TRBJ2-3; TRBD2 agrees at 8 bases. The CDR3 has 16 residues. Germline V CDR1 and CDR2: DFQATT, SNEGSKA (reference sequence). The trim removed 0 bases at V and 2 bases at J, leaving 7 bases unmatched. CDR3 sequence reads: CSAREPTSGLTDTQYF. DNA of the CDR3: TGCAGTGCTAGAGAGCCCACTAGCGGACTCACAGATACGCAGTATTTT.

The sample holds a few counts of this clonotype. The chain employs TRBV14 and TRBJ2-1; tentatively, D is TRBD1 (7 bases). CDR1 SGHDN and CDR2 FVKESK come from the germline V gene. V was trimmed by 4 bases and J by 5 bases, leaving 18 bases between them. The CDR3 spans 16 residues. The CDR3 DNA is TGTGCCAGCAGCCCCCGGACCAGGGGGGTAGACAATGAGCAGTTCTTC. Translated, it gives CASSPRTRGVDNEQFF.

This clonotype was recorded many times. V is TRBV28 and J is TRBJ2-1, with 9 positions matching TRBD2. Losses at the gene ends were 3 bases for V and 5 bases for J; bases not matched to a gene: 8. CDR3 length: 16 amino acids. Germline CDR1 MDHEN, CDR2 SYDVKM. As DNA, the CDR3 is TGTGCCAGCAGTTTGCGTCTAGCGGGAAGAGACAATGAGCAGTTCTTC. Encoded protein: CASSLRLAGRDNEQFF.

V is TRBV30 and J is TRBJ2-3, with D possibly TRBD2 on 5 matching bases. CDR1 is GTSNPN, CDR2 SVGIG, per germline (reference sequence). Between the trimmed V and J ends, which lost 3 bases and 8 bases, there was a span of 18 bases. This CDR3 is 14 amino acids long. The CDR3 nucleotides are TGTGCCTGGAGAAGGTCTCAAGGACGGGGTACGCAGTATTTT. It translates to CAWRRSQGRGTQYF.

This clonotype showed up many times. The chain recombines TRBV20-1 with TRBJ2-3; D gene uncertain. This CDR3 is built from 12 residues. In germline, CDR1 is DFQATT, CDR2 SNEGSKA (reference sequence). The CDR3 spells CSPVAATDTQYF. CDR3 DNA: TGCAGCCCTGTTGCGGCCACAGATACGCAGTATTTT.

This clonotype was recorded at least ten times. The chain employs TRBV6-1 and TRBJ2-7, with a possible D match to TRBD1 (5 bases). This CDR3 is built from 14 residues. Trimming removed 5 bases from V and 1 base from J, with 12 bases in between. Germline assignment: CDR1 MNHNS and CDR2 SASEGT. In DNA, the CDR3 is TGTGCCAGCAGTCCCGGACATTTATCCTACGAGCAGTACTTC. Amino acids: CASSPGHLSYEQYF.

The J gene is TRBJ2-7, the V gene TRBV5-1; perhaps TRBD2 as D (6 bases). CDR1 SGHRS and CDR2 YFSETQ come from the germline V gene. The CDR3 runs 14 residues. V lost 4 bases and J 2 bases, leaving 13 bases between the germline ends. The CDR3 reads CASSGWGLPYEQYF. As DNA, the CDR3 is TGCGCCAGCAGCGGGTGGGGACTTCCCTACGAGCAGTACTTC.

This clonotype was observed a handful of times. The chain couples TRBV10-1 to TRBJ2-7, with D perhaps matching TRBD1 or TRBD2 (5 bases each). The CDR3 runs to 13 residues. Germline CDR1 reads WNHNN; CDR2 reads SYGVQD (reference sequence). The V gene lost 7 bases and the J gene lost 7 bases, with 17 bases spanning the gap. The CDR3 sequence: CASTTGPEGEQYF. The CDR3 DNA is TGCGCCAGCACGACGGGACCCGAGGGGGAGCAGTACTTC.

This clonotype was seen repeatedly, ten times or more. This rearrangement joins TRBV20-1 to TRBJ1-2; 10 bases fit TRBD1. Germline loops: CDR1 DFQATT, CDR2 SNEGSKA (reference sequence). V dropped 5 bases and J dropped 5; count of bases not matched to a gene: 5. The CDR3 runs 13 residues. The CDR3 protein is CSAPTGGEYGYTF. Written as DNA, the CDR3 is TGCAGTGCTCCGACAGGGGGCGAGTATGGCTACACCTTC.

This clonotype was recorded at least ten times. This rearrangement joins TRBV7-3 to TRBJ2-1, with D perhaps matching TRBD2 (6 bases). The CDR3 spans 16 residues. Trimming took 5 bases from V and 0 from J, leaving 14 bases between them. Germline V CDR1 and CDR2: SGHTA, FQGTGA. CDR3 protein: CASSLEAGSSYNEQFF. CDR3 sequence (DNA): TGTGCCAGCAGCCTGGAGGCCGGGAGCTCCTACAATGAGCAGTTCTTC.

Worth noting for this clonotype: This could be a read error, since a much larger clone is one nucleotide away. The J gene is TRBJ2-1, the V gene TRBV25-1, with 7 bases lining up with TRBD1. Germline lookup yields CDR1 MGHDK and CDR2 SYGVNS. The CDR3 contains 15 residues. V trimming: 6 bases; J trimming: 8 bases; junction bases outside the gene matches: 13. CDR3 sequence reads: CASRLFGRGWDEQFF. CDR3 sequence (DNA): TGTGCCAGCAGGCTCTTTGGCAGGGGGTGGGATGAGCAGTTCTTC.

This clonotype showed up many times. The rearrangement links TRBV11-3 to TRBJ1-2; 7 nucleotides match TRBD1. The junction had 6 bases not matched to a gene; V was cut back by 1 base and J by 4 bases. Germline CDR1 SGHNT, CDR2 YENEEA. The CDR3 runs to 15 residues. For the CDR3, the DNA is TGTGCCAGCAGCTTAGTCGGGACAGACTCCTATGGCTACACCTTC. Its protein product is CASSLVGTDSYGYTF. Drawing the rest from reference TRBV11-3 and TRBJ1-2, the complete variable domain is EAGVVQSPRYKIIEKKQPVAFWCNPISGHNTLYWYLQNLGQGPELLIRYENEEAVDDSQLPKDRFSAERLKGVDSTLKIQPAELGDSAVYLCASSLVGTDSYGYTFGSGTRLTVV.

This chain links TRBV14 with TRBJ2-3; 7 bases are a match to TRBD2. This CDR3 contains 12 residues. The junction had 1 base not matched to a gene; V was cut back by 3 bases and J by 7 bases. Germline CDR1 is SGHDN and CDR2 is FVKESK. Here the CDR3 DNA reads TGTGCCAGCAGCCACGGGAGGCATACGCAGTATTTT. This gives the protein CASSHGRHTQYF. Variable domain in full (rest from reference TRBV14 and TRBJ2-3): EAGVTQFPSHSVIEKGQTVTLRCDPISGHDNLYWYRRVMGKEIKFLLHFVKESKQDESGMPNNRFLAERTGGTYSTLKVQPAELEDSGVYFCASSHGRHTQYFGPGTRLTVL.

The CDR3 coding sequence is TGTGCCAGCAGGACCGGGACTAGCGGGGGGTGGAGCACAGATACGCAGTATTTT. Protein product: CASRTGTSGGWSTDTQYF. The V and J genes are TRBV6-1 and TRBJ2-3, with 15 bases matching TRBD2. The CDR3 is 18 amino acids. V dropped 6 bases and J dropped 0; count of bases not matched to a gene: 7. Germline V gives CDR1 MNHNS, CDR2 SASEGT.

In its sample, this clonotype was seen many times. V and J are TRBV29-1 and TRBJ1-4, with 7 bases aligning to TRBD1. V lost 6 bases, J lost 8 bases, and 6 bases stayed unmatched. Germline loops: CDR1 SQVTM, CDR2 ANQGSEA. This CDR3 has 12 amino acids. Here the CDR3 reads CSVSGGSEKLFF. CDR3 in DNA: TGCAGCGTCTCAGGGGGATCCGAAAAACTGTTTTTT. The whole variable domain, filled in from reference TRBV29-1 and TRBJ1-4, reads SAVISQKPSRDICQRGTSLTIQCQVDSQVTMMFWYRQQPGQSLTLIATANQGSEATYESGFVIDKFPISRPNLTFSTLTVSNMSPEDSSIYLCSVSGGSEKLFFGSGTQLSVL.

Of note for this clonotype: A read error may explain this, as a much larger clone is one base away. The chain employs TRBV30 and TRBJ1-2; D is unclear. Per germline, CDR1 GTSNPN and CDR2 SVGIG (reference sequence). This CDR3 is built from 15 residues. The CDR3 is CASFGGSAIDYSYTF. CDR3 nucleotide sequence: TGTGCCTCATTTGGCGGGAGTGCGATCGACTATAGCTACACCTTC.

This clonotype came up a few times. The chain employs TRBV19 and TRBJ2-4, with 7 positions matching TRBD1. The CDR3 totals 15 residues. The V gene end was trimmed by 6 bases and the J gene end by 0 bases; junction bases not matched to a gene: 5. Looked up from germline, CDR1 is LNHDA and CDR2 is SQIVND (reference sequence). The CDR3 DNA sequence: TGTGCCAGTAGCATACAGGGGATAGCCAAAAACATTCAGTACTTC. The encoded protein is CASSIQGIAKNIQYF.

This clonotype occurred many times. This chain joins TRBV12-3 or TRBV12-4 and TRBJ1-3, with D possibly TRBD1 on 5 matching bases. V lost 8 bases and J 4 bases, leaving 24 bases between the germline ends. The CDR3 is 17 amino acids. The DNA for the CDR3 is TGTGCCAGCGCGGACACCGCTGGCCTCTCGACGGGAAACACCATATATTTT. This sequence encodes CASADTAGLSTGNTIYF.

This clonotype was detected ten times or more. V is TRBV12-3 or TRBV12-4 and J is TRBJ1-5; 11 bases align to TRBD1. The CDR3 length is 14 residues. V shed 6 bases, J shed 7 bases, and the junction held 5 bases outside the gene matches. In DNA, the CDR3 is TGTGCCAGCAGGAGGGACAGGGGGGTCCAGCCCCAGCATTTT. It specifies CASRRDRGVQPQHF.

The sample holds many counts of this clonotype. The CDR3 reads CASSQAGDQPQHF. For the CDR3, the DNA is TGCGCCAGCAGCCAAGCAGGAGATCAGCCCCAGCATTTT. V and J are TRBV4-1 and TRBJ1-5; D not certain. From germline, CDR1 is MGHRA and CDR2 YSYEKL. CDR3 length equals 13 residues. Between the trimmed V and J ends, which lost 1 base and 5 bases, there was a span of 6 bases.

This clonotype was observed many times. V gene TRBV7-2 combines with J gene TRBJ2-7; no clear D gene. This CDR3 spans 15 amino acids. The V and J ends lost 4 bases and 0 bases respectively, with 13 bases between them. Germline values: CDR1 SGHTA, CDR2 FQGNSA. The CDR3 spells CASSSSGQSSYEQYF. CDR3 bases: TGTGCCAGCAGCTCCTCCGGGCAAAGCTCCTACGAGCAGTACTTC. The full variable domain, completed using reference TRBV7-2 and TRBJ2-7, is GAGVSQSPSNKVTEKGKDVELRCDPISGHTALYWYRQSLGQGLEFLIYFQGNSAPDKSGLPSDRFSAERTGGSVSTLTIQRTQQEDSAVYLCASSSSGQSSYEQYFGPGTRLTVT.